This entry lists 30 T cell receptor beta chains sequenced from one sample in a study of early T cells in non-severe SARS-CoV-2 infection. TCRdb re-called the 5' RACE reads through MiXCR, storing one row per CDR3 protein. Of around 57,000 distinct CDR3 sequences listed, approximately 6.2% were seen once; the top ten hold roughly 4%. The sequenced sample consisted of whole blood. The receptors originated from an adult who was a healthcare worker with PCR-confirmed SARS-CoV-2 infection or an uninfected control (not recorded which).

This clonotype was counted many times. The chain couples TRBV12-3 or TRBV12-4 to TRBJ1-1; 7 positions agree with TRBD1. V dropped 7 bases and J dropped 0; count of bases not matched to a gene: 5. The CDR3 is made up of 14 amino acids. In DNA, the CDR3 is TGTGCCAGCACCGCCCAGGGGGTGAACACTGAAGCTTTCTTT. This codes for CASTAQGVNTEAFF.

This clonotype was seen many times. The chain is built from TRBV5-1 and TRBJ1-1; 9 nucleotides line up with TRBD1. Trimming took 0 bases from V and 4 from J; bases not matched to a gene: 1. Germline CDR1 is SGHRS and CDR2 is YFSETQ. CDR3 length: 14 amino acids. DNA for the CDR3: TGCGCCAGCAGCTTGGCGACAGGGGGCACTGAAGCTTTCTTT. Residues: CASSLATGGTEAFF.

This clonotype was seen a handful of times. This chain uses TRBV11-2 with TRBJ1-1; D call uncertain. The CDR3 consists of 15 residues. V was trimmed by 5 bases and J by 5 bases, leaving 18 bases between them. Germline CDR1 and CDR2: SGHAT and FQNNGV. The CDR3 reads CASSPVVGSMTEAFF. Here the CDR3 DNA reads TGTGCCAGCAGCCCCGTGGTTGGCAGCATGACTGAAGCTTTCTTT.

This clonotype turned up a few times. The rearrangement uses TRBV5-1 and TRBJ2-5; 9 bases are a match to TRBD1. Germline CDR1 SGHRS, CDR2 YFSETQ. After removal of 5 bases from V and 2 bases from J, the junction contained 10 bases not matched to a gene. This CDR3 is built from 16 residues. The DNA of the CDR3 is TGCGCCAGCAGGGTCGCGTCGGGACAGGGTCAAGAGACCCAGTACTTC. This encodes CASRVASGQGQETQYF.

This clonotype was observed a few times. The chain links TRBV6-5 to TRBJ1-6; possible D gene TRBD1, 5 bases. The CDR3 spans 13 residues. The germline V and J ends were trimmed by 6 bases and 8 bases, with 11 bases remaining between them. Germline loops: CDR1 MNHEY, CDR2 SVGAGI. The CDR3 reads CASRRLGHSPLHF. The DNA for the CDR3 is TGTGCCAGCAGAAGACTGGGACATTCACCCCTCCACTTT.

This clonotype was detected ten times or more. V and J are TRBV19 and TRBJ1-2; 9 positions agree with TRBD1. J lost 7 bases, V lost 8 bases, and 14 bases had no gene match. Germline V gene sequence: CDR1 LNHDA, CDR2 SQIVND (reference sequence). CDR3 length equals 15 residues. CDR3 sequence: CASFTGGGVLRGYTF. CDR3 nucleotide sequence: TGTGCCAGTTTTACAGGGGGCGGTGTGCTGCGTGGCTACACCTTC.

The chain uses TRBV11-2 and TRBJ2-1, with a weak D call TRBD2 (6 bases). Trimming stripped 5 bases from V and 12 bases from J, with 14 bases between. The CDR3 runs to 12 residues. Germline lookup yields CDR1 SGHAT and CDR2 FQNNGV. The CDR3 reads CASSPTRDLQFF. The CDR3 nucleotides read TGTGCCAGCAGCCCAACCCGGGACTTGCAGTTCTTC.

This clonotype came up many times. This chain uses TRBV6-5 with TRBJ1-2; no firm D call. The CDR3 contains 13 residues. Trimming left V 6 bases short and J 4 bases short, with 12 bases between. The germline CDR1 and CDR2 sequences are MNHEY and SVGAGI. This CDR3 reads CASRRTESYGYTF. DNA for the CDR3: TGTGCCAGCAGGAGGACTGAAAGCTATGGCTACACCTTC.

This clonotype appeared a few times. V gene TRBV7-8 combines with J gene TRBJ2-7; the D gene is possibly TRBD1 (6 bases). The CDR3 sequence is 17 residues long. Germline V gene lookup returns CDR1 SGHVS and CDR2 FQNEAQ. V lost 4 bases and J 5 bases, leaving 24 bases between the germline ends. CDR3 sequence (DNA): TGTGCCAGCAGCTCTCATATGCGGACAGCCGGCGGCGACGAGCAGTACTTC. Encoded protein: CASSSHMRTAGGDEQYF. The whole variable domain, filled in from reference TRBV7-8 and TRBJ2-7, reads GAGVSQSPRYKVAKRGQDVALRCDPISGHVSLFWYQQALGQGPEFLTYFQNEAQLDKSGLPSDRFFAERPEGSVSTLKIQRTQQEDSAVYLCASSSHMRTAGGDEQYFGPGTRLTVT.

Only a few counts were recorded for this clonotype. DNA of the CDR3: TGCGCCAGCAGCTTGGACAGCCCGATACGTCGTACGGCAACTAATGAAAAACTGTTTTTT. It translates to CASSLDSPIRRTATNEKLFF. The gene calls are TRBV5-1 and TRBJ1-4; the D is unclear. This CDR3 is built from 20 residues. V lost 0 bases and J lost 0, with 21 bases in between. CDR1 is SGHRS, CDR2 YFSETQ, per germline.

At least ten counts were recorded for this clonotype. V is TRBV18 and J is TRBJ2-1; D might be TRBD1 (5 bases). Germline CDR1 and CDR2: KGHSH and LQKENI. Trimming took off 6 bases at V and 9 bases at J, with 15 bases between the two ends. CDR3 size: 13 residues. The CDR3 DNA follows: TGTGCCAGCTCGGTTACAGGTGCTGGTGAGCAGTTCTTC. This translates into CASSVTGAGEQFF.

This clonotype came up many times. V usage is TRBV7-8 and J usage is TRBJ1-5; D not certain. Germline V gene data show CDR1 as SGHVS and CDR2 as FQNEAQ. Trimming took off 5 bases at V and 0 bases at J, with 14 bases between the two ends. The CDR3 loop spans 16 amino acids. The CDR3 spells CASSNWTFFSNQPQHF. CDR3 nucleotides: TGTGCCAGCAGCAACTGGACGTTCTTTAGCAATCAGCCCCAGCATTTT.

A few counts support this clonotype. In nucleotides, the CDR3 is TGCGCCAGCAGCTTGGAGGGGAGCGTGACCCAGTACTTC. Translation gives CASSLEGSVTQYF. The chain is built from TRBV5-1 and TRBJ2-5; D possibly matches TRBD1 or TRBD2 (5 bases each). The germline CDR1 and CDR2 sequences are SGHRS and YFSETQ. V lost 0 bases to trimming and J lost 7 bases, with 10 bases between them. This CDR3 has 13 amino acids.

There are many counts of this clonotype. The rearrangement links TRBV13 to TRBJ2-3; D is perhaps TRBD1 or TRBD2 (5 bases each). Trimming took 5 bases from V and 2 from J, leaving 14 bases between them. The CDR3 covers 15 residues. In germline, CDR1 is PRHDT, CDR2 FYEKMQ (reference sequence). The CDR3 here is CASSPPGTSTDTQYF. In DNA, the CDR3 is TGTGCCAGCAGCCCACCCGGGACGTCCACAGATACGCAGTATTTT.

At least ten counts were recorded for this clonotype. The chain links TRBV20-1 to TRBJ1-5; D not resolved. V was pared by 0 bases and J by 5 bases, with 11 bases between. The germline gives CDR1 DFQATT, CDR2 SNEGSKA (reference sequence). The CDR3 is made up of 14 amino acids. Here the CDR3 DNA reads TGCAGTGCTAGAGATACGGCAACTGATCAGCCCCAGCATTTT. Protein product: CSARDTATDQPQHF.

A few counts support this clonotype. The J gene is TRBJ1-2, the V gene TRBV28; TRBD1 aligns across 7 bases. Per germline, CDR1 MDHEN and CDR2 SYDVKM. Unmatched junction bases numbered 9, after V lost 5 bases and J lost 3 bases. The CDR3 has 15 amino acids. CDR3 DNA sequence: TGTGCCAGCAGTGGGACCCGAGGGGGCGACTATGGCTACACCTTC. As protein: CASSGTRGGDYGYTF.

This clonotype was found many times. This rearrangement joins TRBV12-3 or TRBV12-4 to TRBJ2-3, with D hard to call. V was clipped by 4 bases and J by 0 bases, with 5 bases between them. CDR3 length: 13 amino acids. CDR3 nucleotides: TGTGCCAGCAGTTCCCAGAGCACAGATACGCAGTATTTT. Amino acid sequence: CASSSQSTDTQYF.

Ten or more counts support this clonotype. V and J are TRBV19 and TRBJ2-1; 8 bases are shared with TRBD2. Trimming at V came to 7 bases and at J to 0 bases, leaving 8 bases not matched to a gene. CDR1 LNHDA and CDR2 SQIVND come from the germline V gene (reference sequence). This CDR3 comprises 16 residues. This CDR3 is CASTHQRGSSYNEQFF. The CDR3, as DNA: TGTGCCAGTACTCACCAGCGGGGGAGCTCCTACAATGAGCAGTTCTTC.

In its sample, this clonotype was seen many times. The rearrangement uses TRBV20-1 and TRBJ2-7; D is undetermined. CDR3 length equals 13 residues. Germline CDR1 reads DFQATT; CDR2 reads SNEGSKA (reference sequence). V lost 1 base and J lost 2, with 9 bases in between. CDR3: CSARATATYEQYF. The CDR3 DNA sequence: TGCAGTGCTAGAGCAACGGCCACCTACGAGCAGTACTTC.

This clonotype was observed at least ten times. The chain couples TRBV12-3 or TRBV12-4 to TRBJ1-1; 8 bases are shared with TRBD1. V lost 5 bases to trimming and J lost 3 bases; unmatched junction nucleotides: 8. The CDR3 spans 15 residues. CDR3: CASSTGQVYDTEAFF. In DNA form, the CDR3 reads TGTGCCAGCAGTACGGGACAGGTTTACGACACTGAAGCTTTCTTT.

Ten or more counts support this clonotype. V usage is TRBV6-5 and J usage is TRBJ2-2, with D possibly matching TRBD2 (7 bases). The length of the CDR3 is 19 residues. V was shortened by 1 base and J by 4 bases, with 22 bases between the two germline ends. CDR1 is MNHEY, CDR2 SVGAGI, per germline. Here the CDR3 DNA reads TGTGCCAGCAGTTACTGGGGCGGGGGCAGGTCGGCTCGCACCGGGGAGCTGTTTTTT. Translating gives CASSYWGGGRSARTGELFF.

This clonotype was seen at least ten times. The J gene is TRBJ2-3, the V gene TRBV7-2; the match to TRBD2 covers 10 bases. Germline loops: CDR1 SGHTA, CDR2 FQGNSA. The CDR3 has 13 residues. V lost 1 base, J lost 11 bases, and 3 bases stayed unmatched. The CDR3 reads CASSLDPSGGQYF. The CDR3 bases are TGTGCCAGCAGCTTAGATCCTAGCGGGGGGCAGTATTTT.

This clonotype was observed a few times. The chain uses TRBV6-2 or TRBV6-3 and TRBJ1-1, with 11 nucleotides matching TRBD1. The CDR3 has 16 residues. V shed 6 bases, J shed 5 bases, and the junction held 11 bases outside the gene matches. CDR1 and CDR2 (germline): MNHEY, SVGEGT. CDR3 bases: TGTGCCAGCAGCCCCGGACAGGGGGCGCGTCAGACTGAAGCTTTCTTT. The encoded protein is CASSPGQGARQTEAFF.

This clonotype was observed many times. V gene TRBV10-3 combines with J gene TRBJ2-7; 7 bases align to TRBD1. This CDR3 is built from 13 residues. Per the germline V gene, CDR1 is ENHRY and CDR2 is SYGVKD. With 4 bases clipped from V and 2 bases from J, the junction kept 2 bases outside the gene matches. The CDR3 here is CAISVQGAYEQYF. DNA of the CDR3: TGTGCCATCAGTGTTCAGGGGGCCTACGAGCAGTACTTC.

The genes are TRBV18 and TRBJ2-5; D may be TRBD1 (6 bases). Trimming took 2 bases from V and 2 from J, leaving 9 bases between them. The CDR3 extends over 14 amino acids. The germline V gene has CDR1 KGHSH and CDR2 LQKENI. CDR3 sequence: CASSPRGGQETQYF. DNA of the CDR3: TGTGCCAGCTCACCAAGAGGGGGACAAGAGACCCAGTACTTC.

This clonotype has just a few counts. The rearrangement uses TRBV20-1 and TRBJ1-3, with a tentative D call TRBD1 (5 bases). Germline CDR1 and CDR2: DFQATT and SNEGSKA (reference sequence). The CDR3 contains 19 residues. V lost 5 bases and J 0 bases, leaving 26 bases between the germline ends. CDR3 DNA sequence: TGCAGTGCTCCTGCAGGTACGGTTAGGGGAGCCTTCTCTGGAAACACCATATATTTT. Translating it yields CSAPAGTVRGAFSGNTIYF.

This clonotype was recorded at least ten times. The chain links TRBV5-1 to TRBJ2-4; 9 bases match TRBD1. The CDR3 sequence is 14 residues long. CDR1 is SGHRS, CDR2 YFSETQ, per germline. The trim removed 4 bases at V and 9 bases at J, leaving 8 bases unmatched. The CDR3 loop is CASSPDRGGTIQYF. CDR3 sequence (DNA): TGCGCCAGCAGCCCGGACAGGGGAGGAACCATTCAGTACTTC. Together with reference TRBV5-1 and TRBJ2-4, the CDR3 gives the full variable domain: KAGVTQTPRYLIKTRGQQVTLSCSPISGHRSVSWYQQTPGQGLQFLFEYFSETQRNKGNFPGRFSGRQFSNSRSEMNVSTLELGDSALYLCASSPDRGGTIQYFGAGTRLSVL.

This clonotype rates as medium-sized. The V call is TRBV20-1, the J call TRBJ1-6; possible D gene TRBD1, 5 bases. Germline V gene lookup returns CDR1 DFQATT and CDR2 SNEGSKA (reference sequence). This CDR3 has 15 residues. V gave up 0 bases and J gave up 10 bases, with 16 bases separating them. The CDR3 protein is CSARDLRGGGSPLHF. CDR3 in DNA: TGCAGTGCTAGAGACCTCCGGGGGGGAGGCTCACCCCTCCACTTT.

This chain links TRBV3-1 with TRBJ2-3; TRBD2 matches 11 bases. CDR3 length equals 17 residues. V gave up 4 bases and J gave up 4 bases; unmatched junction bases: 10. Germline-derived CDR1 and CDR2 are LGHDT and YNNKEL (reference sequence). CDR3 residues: CASSRGTSGGRADTQYF. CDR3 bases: TGTGCCAGCAGCCGCGGAACTAGCGGGGGAAGGGCAGATACGCAGTATTTT.

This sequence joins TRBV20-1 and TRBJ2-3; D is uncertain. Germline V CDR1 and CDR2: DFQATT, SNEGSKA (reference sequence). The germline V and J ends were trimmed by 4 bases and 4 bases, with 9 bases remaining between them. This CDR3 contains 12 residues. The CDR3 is CSAIKGPDTQYF. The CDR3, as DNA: TGCAGTGCTATTAAGGGTCCAGATACGCAGTATTTT.